This T cell receptor beta chain comes out of a study of blood T cell repertoires in COVID-19. The ends lost 1 base at V and 4 bases at J; junction bases unmatched: 5. CDR3 length: 15 amino acids. Germline lookup yields CDR1 SNHLY and CDR2 FYNNEI. The authors' processing: From reference gene primer amplification, estimates of nucleated cell counts were derived. Data came from immunoSEQ multiplex PCR; TCRdb stores just in-frame clones and leaves some out. That table is the source of V, J and clone size, and D and trimming were worked out from the DNA. The sample has more than 60,000 clones; around 80% are singletons.

The sequence came from a man between 60 and 75 years old with active or convalescent COVID-19. The chain has TRBV2 and TRBJ1-1; 8 nucleotides agree with TRBD1. Sample: peripheral blood. CDR3 coding DNA: TGTGCCAGCAGTGAAGGGCGGGGGACAGGCACTGAAGCTTTCTTT. It codes for CASSEGRGTGTEAFF. Together with reference TRBV2 and TRBJ1-1, the CDR3 gives the full variable domain: EPEVTQTPSHQVTQMGQEVILRCVPISNHLYFYWYRQILGQKVEFLVSFYNNEISEKSEIFDDQFSVERPDGSNFTLKIRSTKLEDSAMYFCASSEGRGTGTEAFFGQGTRLTVV.